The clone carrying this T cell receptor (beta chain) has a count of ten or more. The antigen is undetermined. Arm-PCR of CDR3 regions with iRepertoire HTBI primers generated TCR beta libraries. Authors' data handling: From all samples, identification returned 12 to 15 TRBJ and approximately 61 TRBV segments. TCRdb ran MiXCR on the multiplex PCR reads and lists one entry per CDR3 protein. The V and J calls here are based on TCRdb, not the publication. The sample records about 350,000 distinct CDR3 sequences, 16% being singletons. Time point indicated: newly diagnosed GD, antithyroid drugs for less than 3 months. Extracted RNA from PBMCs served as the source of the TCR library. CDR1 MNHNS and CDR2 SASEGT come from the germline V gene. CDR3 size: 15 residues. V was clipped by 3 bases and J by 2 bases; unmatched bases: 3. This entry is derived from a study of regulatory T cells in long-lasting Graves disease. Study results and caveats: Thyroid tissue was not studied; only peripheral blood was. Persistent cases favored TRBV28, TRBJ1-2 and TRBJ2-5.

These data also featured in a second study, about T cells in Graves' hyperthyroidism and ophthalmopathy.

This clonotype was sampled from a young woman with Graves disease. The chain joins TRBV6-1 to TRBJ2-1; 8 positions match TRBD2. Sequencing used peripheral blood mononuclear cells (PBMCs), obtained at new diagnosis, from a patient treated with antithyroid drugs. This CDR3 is CASSEGRGAYNEQFF. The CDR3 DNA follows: TGTGCCAGCAGTGAGGGGCGGGGGGCCTACAATGAGCAGTTCTTC.